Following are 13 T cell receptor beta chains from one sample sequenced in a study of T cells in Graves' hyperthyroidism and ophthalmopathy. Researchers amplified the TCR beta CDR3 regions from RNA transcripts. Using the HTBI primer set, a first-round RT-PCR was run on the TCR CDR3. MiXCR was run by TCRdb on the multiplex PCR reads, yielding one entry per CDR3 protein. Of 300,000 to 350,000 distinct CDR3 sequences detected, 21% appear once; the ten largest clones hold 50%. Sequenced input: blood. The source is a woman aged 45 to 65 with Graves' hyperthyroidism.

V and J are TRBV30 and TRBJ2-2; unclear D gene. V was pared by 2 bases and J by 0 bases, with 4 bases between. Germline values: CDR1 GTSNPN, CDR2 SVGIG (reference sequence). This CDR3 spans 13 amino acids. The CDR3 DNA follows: TGTGCCTGGAGTTCCTCGAACACCGGGGAGCTGTTTTTT. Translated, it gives CAWSSSNTGELFF.

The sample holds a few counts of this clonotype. Here the CDR3 DNA reads TGTGCCAGCAGCCCCGACCCGGGGGAAAAACTGTTTTTT. As protein: CASSPDPGEKLFF. This chain uses TRBV7-9 with TRBJ1-4; D not certain. Trimming removed 5 bases from V and 8 bases from J, with 12 bases in between. This CDR3 region has 13 residues. Germline values: CDR1 SEHNR, CDR2 FQNEAQ (reference sequence).

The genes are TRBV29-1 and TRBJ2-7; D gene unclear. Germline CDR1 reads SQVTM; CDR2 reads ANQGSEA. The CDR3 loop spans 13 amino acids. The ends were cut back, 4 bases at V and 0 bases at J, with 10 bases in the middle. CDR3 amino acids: CSVGTYSSYEQYF. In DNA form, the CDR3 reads TGCAGCGTTGGGACGTACAGCTCCTACGAGCAGTACTTC.

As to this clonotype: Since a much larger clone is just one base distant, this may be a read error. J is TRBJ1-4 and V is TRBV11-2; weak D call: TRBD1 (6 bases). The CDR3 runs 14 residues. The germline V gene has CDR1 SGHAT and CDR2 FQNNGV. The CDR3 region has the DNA TGTGCCAGCAGCCGACAGGCAACTAATGAAAAACCGTTTTTT. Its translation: CASSRQATNEKPFF. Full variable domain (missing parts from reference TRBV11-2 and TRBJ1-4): EAGVAQSPRYKIIEKRQSVAFWCNPISGHATLYWYQQILGQGPKLLIQFQNNGVVDDSQLPKDRFSAERLKGVDSTLKIQPAKLEDSAVYLCASSRQATNEKPFFGSGTQLSVL.

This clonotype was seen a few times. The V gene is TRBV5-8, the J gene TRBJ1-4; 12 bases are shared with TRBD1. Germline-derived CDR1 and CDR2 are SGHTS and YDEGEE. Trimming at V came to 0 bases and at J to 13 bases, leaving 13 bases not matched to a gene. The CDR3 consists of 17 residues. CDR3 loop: CASSLVRPGQGAIGLFF. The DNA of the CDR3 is TGTGCCAGCAGCTTGGTCCGGCCGGGACAGGGGGCAATTGGACTGTTTTTT.

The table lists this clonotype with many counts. The CDR3 reads CASSSIAGGGSYEQYF. The DNA of the CDR3 is TGTGCCAGCAGCTCTATAGCGGGAGGGGGCTCCTACGAGCAGTACTTC. The genes are TRBV7-9 and TRBJ2-7; TRBD2 matches at 11 bases. The CDR3 sequence is 16 residues long. V gave up 4 bases and J gave up 0 bases; unmatched junction bases: 5. Looked up from germline, CDR1 is SEHNR and CDR2 is FQNEAQ (reference sequence).

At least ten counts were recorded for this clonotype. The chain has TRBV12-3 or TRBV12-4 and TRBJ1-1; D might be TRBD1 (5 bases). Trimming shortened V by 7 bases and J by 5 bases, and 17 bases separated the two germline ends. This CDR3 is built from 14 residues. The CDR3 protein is CASTLTSEGTEAFF. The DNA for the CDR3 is TGTGCCAGCACCTTGACATCCGAGGGGACTGAAGCTTTCTTT.

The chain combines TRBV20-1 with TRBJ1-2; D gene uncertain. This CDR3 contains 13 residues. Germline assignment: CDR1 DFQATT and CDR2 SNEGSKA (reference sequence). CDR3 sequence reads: CSVFGGISPGYTF. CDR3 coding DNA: TGCAGCGTTTTCGGCGGTATATCTCCTGGCTACACCTTC.

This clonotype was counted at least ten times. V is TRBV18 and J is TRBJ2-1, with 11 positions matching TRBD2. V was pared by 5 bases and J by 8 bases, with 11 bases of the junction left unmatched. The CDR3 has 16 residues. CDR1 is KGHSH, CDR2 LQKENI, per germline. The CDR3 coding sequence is TGTGCCAGCTCAACCCAGCTAGCGGGAGGTAACGATGAGCAGTTCTTC. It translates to CASSTQLAGGNDEQFF.

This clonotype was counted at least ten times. The CDR3 here is CAWSVGQGRDVNTEAFF. The CDR3 DNA is TGTGCCTGGAGTGTAGGACAGGGCAGGGACGTGAACACTGAAGCTTTCTTT. The V call is TRBV30, the J call TRBJ1-1; 8 nucleotides match TRBD1. The CDR3 is 17 amino acids. Germline loops: CDR1 GTSNPN, CDR2 SVGIG (reference sequence). V lost 0 bases, J lost 0 bases, and 9 bases stayed unmatched.

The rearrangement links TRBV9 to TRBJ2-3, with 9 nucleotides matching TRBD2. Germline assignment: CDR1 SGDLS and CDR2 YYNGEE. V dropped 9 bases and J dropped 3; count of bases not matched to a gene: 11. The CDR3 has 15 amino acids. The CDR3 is CATAAGGDGTDTQYF. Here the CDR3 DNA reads TGTGCCACCGCAGCGGGGGGAGATGGGACAGATACGCAGTATTTT. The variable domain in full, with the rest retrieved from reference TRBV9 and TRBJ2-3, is DSGVTQTPKHLITATGQRVTLRCSPRSGDLSVYWYQQSLDQGLQFLIQYYNGEERAKGNILERFSAQQFPDLHSELNLSSLELGDSALYFCATAAGGDGTDTQYFGPGTRLTVL.

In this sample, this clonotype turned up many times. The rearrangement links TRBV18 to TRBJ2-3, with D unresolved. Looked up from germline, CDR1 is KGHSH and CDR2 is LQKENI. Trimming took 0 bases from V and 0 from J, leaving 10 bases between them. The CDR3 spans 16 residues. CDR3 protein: CASSPPTDTSTDTQYF. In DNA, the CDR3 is TGTGCCAGCTCACCACCCACCGATACTAGCACAGATACGCAGTATTTT.

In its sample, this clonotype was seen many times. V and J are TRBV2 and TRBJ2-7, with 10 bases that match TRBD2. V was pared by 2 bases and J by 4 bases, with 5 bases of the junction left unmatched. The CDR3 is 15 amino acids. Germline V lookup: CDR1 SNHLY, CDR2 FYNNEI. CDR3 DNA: TGTGCCAGCAGTGAAAGGTCTAGCGGGAGTTACGAGCAGTACTTC. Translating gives CASSERSSGSYEQYF.